The 21 T cell receptor beta chains presented below share a single source sample, sequenced in a study of blood T cell repertoires in COVID-19. Clones were read by immunoSEQ multiplex PCR, and TCRdb kept only the in-frame ones, dropping some. The table shows just under 150,000 clones, with around 90% occurring only once. The source material was peripheral blood. The receptors were gathered from a human donor in a cohort sampled during active COVID-19.

The chain uses TRBV9 and TRBJ1-1; D might be TRBD1 (6 bases). V was pared by 0 bases and J by 5 bases, with 14 bases between. Germline CDR1 reads SGDLS; CDR2 reads YYNGEE. The CDR3 extends over 15 amino acids. The CDR3, as DNA: TGTGCCAGCAGCGTAGTAAAACAGGGAGAGACTGAAGCTTTCTTT. Encoded protein: CASSVVKQGETEAFF.

This clone has just a few counts. The CDR3 loop is CSVAGTGLNQPQHF. CDR3 coding DNA: TGCAGCGTTGCCGGGACAGGCCTAAATCAGCCCCAGCATTTT. V and J are TRBV29-1 and TRBJ1-5; 8 bases match TRBD1. Unmatched junction bases numbered 6, after V lost 4 bases and J lost 4 bases. This CDR3 has 14 amino acids. Per the germline V gene, CDR1 is SQVTM and CDR2 is ANQGSEA.

The table lists this clone with many counts. CDR3: CASSLEPGQTSYEQYF. Here the CDR3 DNA reads TGCGCCAGCAGCCTGGAACCGGGACAGACGTCCTACGAGCAGTACTTC. The chain combines TRBV5-1 with TRBJ2-7; 7 nucleotides agree with TRBD1. The V and J ends lost 4 bases and 1 base, in that order; junction bases with no gene match: 11. The CDR3 has 16 residues. CDR1 and CDR2 (germline): SGHRS, YFSETQ.

The chain joins TRBV3-1 (or the pseudogene TRBV3-2) to TRBJ1-2; perhaps TRBD1 as D (6 bases). The CDR3 is 15 residues long. The V and J ends lost 0 bases and 4 bases respectively, with 12 bases between them. Germline V lookup: CDR1 LGHDT, CDR2 YNNKEL (reference sequence). For the CDR3, the DNA is TGTGCCAGCAGCCAAGATAGGGGGGGTACCTATGGCTACACCTTC. It codes for CASSQDRGGTYGYTF.

This chain uses TRBV5-1 with TRBJ1-6; possibly TRBD1 for D (6 bases). Germline loops: CDR1 SGHRS, CDR2 YFSETQ. Trimming took 4 bases from V and 2 from J, leaving 13 bases between them. The CDR3 runs 16 residues. The CDR3 reads CASSVDRTAYNSPLHF. CDR3 nucleotide sequence: TGCGCCAGCAGCGTAGATCGGACAGCCTATAATTCACCCCTCCACTTT. Full variable domain (rest looked up from reference TRBV5-1 and TRBJ1-6): KAGVTQTPRYLIKTRGQQVTLSCSPISGHRSVSWYQQTPGQGLQFLFEYFSETQRNKGNFPGRFSGRQFSNSRSEMNVSTLELGDSALYLCASSVDRTAYNSPLHFGNGTRLTVT.

The V gene is TRBV6-5, the J gene TRBJ2-7, with D maybe TRBD1 (5 bases). Germline CDR1 MNHEY, CDR2 SVGAGI. The CDR3 has 14 amino acids. V lost 6 bases, J lost 5 bases, and 17 bases lay in between. This chain's CDR3 is CASSVDSFRDEQYF. The DNA of the CDR3 is TGTGCCAGCAGCGTCGACAGTTTTCGCGACGAGCAGTACTTC.

The chain recombines TRBV4-1 with TRBJ2-1; 8 positions match TRBD2. The CDR3 is made up of 17 amino acids. V trimming: 4 bases; J trimming: 10 bases; junction bases outside the gene matches: 18. From germline, CDR1 is MGHRA and CDR2 YSYEKL. CDR3 coding DNA: TGCGCCAGCAGCCGGCGGATTACTAGTCGGGGGGGATTGGAGCAGTTCTTC. It codes for CASSRRITSRGGLEQFF.

V gene TRBV2 combines with J gene TRBJ1-1; TRBD1 matches at 9 bases. V was clipped by 4 bases and J by 2 bases; unmatched bases: 5. Germline V lookup: CDR1 SNHLY, CDR2 FYNNEI. The CDR3 spans 15 residues. The CDR3 sequence is CASSAMTGGNTEAFF. CDR3 in DNA: TGTGCCAGCAGTGCAATGACAGGGGGTAACACTGAAGCTTTCTTT.

V gene TRBV20-1 combines with J gene TRBJ2-5; 7 bases line up with TRBD2. The CDR3 has 13 amino acids. Per the germline V gene, CDR1 is DFQATT and CDR2 is SNEGSKA (reference sequence). Unmatched junction bases numbered 7, after V lost 4 bases and J lost 5 bases. Here the CDR3 reads CSAIERGPETQYF. The CDR3, as DNA: TGCAGTGCTATTGAGCGGGGACCCGAGACCCAGTACTTC.

The rearrangement links TRBV10-2 to TRBJ2-5; 9 bases agree with TRBD2. The CDR3 is 17 amino acids. Per germline, CDR1 WSHSY and CDR2 SAAADI. Trimming at V came to 1 base and at J to 6 bases, leaving 12 bases not matched to a gene. As DNA, the CDR3 is TGCGCCAGCAGTGAGTGGTTGGGGACTAGCCTTGAGAAGACCCAGTACTTC. Protein: CASSEWLGTSLEKTQYF.

This chain links TRBV5-1 with TRBJ2-5; 10 nucleotides agree with TRBD2. The trim removed 0 bases at V and 4 bases at J, leaving 3 bases unmatched. CDR1 and CDR2 (germline): SGHRS, YFSETQ. The CDR3 extends over 15 amino acids. CDR3 protein: CASSLGSSGGETQYF. In DNA form, the CDR3 reads TGCGCCAGCAGCTTGGGGTCTAGCGGGGGAGAGACCCAGTACTTC.

V usage is TRBV5-1 and J usage is TRBJ2-7, with D maybe TRBD1 (6 bases). The CDR3 consists of 14 residues. From germline, CDR1 is SGHRS and CDR2 YFSETQ. Deletions cut 6 bases from V and 0 bases from J, with 13 bases between. The CDR3 here is CASTRTADSYEQYF. The DNA for the CDR3 is TGCGCCAGCACCAGGACAGCTGACTCCTACGAGCAGTACTTC. The complete variable domain, with remaining parts taken from reference TRBV5-1 and TRBJ2-7, reads KAGVTQTPRYLIKTRGQQVTLSCSPISGHRSVSWYQQTPGQGLQFLFEYFSETQRNKGNFPGRFSGRQFSNSRSEMNVSTLELGDSALYLCASTRTADSYEQYFGPGTRLTVT.

V gene TRBV7-9 combines with J gene TRBJ1-2; unclear D gene. Germline CDR1 reads SEHNR; CDR2 reads FQNEAQ (reference sequence). Trimming took off 7 bases at V and 0 bases at J, with 18 bases between the two ends. The CDR3 consists of 16 residues. The CDR3: CASNSEVSPSNYGYTF. DNA for the CDR3: TGTGCCAGCAACTCTGAGGTGTCACCTTCTAACTATGGCTACACCTTC.

This clone was found a few times. For the CDR3, the DNA is TGTGCCTGGAGTGTAGGGGGGGATCAGCCCCAGCATTTT. Translation gives CAWSVGGDQPQHF. The chain recombines TRBV30 with TRBJ1-5, with D possibly being TRBD1 (6 bases). Trimming took 0 bases from V and 5 from J, leaving 8 bases between them. The germline V gene has CDR1 GTSNPN and CDR2 SVGIG (reference sequence). CDR3 size: 13 residues. Full variable domain (remainder filled in from reference TRBV30 and TRBJ1-5): SQTIHQWPATLVQPVGSPLSLECTVEGTSNPNLYWYRQAAGRGLQLLFYSVGIGQISSEVPQNLSASRPQDRQFILSSKKLLLSDSGFYLCAWSVGGDQPQHFGDGTRLSIL.

In this sample, this clone turned up a few times. The chain links TRBV5-5 to TRBJ2-6, with 8 bases lining up with TRBD2. This CDR3 is 18 amino acids long. The junction had 7 bases not matched to a gene; V was cut back by 2 bases and J by 0 bases. Germline CDR1 and CDR2: SGHKS and YYEKEE (reference sequence). CDR3 protein: CASSFQIGRGSGANVLTF. The CDR3 region has the DNA TGTGCCAGCAGCTTCCAGATCGGGAGGGGCTCTGGGGCCAACGTCCTGACTTTC.

V is TRBV4-1 and J is TRBJ1-3, with 8 nucleotides matching TRBD1. Germline CDR1 reads MGHRA; CDR2 reads YSYEKL. The CDR3 has 15 residues. With 1 base clipped from V and 2 bases from J, the junction kept 1 base outside the gene matches. CDR3 protein: CASSQGTGTGNTIYF. The CDR3 region has the DNA TGCGCCAGCAGCCAAGGGACAGGGACTGGAAACACCATATATTTT.

The chain uses TRBV24-1 and TRBJ2-1, with TRBD2 matching over 9 bases. Germline values: CDR1 KGHDR, CDR2 SFDVKD. The CDR3 runs 14 residues. The J segment lost 3 bases and the V segment lost 12 bases, leaving 8 bases of the junction unmatched. CDR3 DNA: TGTGCCTCCGCGGGGGGGCCCCTCTACAATGAGCAGTTCTTC. This encodes CASAGGPLYNEQFF.

The chain is built from TRBV6-1 and TRBJ2-2; a weak D match, TRBD1 (6 bases). The germline gives CDR1 MNHNS, CDR2 SASEGT. The CDR3 is made up of 15 amino acids. Trimming pared 0 bases from V and 3 bases from J, leaving 8 bases between. The CDR3 DNA sequence: TGTGCCAGCAGTGAAGCGACAGGAGACACCGGGGAGCTGTTTTTT. Residues: CASSEATGDTGELFF.

This clone was seen only once. V usage is TRBV10-2 and J usage is TRBJ2-7, with D tentatively TRBD2 (6 bases). CDR3 length equals 12 residues. V was trimmed by 8 bases and J by 6 bases, leaving 14 bases between them. CDR1 and CDR2 from the germline V gene are WSHSY and SAAADI. The CDR3 loop is CASPDGGGEQYF. The CDR3 bases are TGCGCCAGCCCGGACGGGGGTGGCGAGCAGTACTTC.

V is TRBV7-3 and J is TRBJ1-4; tentative D call: TRBD1 (6 bases). Looked up from germline, CDR1 is SGHTA and CDR2 is FQGTGA. V lost 4 bases to trimming and J lost 4 bases, with 10 bases between them. The CDR3 has 14 amino acids. The CDR3 DNA sequence: TGTGCCAGCAGCTACCTGGACAGTAATGAAAAACTGTTTTTT. Translating it yields CASSYLDSNEKLFF.

The CDR3 DNA is TGTGCCAGCAGAGGGACAGGGGGGACACCCCTCCACTTT. It is translated as CASRGTGGTPLHF. This sequence joins TRBV7-9 and TRBJ1-6, with 11 nucleotides matching TRBD1. CDR3 length: 13 amino acids. V shed 6 bases, J shed 11 bases, and the junction held 3 bases outside the gene matches. Germline V gene sequence: CDR1 SEHNR, CDR2 FQNEAQ (reference sequence).